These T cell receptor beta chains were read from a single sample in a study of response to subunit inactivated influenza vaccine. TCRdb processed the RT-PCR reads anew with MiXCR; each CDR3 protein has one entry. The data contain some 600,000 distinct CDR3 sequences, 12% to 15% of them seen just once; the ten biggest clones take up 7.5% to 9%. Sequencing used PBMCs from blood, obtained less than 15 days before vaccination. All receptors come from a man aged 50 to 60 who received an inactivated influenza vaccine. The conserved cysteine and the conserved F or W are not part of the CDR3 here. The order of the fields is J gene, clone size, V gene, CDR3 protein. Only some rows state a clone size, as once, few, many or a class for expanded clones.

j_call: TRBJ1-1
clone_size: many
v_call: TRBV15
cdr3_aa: ATSSTTGNTEAF

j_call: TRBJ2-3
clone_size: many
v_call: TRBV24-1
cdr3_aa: ATSDLFSTGGPDTQY

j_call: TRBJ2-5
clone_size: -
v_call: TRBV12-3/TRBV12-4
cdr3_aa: ASSFDRLPGGGLEETQY

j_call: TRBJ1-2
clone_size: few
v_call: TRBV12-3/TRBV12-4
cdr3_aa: ASSLSAGEYGYT

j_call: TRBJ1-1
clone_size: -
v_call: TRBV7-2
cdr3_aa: ASSPRGGGDPF

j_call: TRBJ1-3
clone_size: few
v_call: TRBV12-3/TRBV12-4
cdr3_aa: ASSLRVPGNTIY

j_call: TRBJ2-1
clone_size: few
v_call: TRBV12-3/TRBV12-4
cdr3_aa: ASTKRRLAGEEQF

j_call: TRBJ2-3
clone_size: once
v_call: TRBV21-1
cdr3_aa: ASSKGAPGNRDTQY

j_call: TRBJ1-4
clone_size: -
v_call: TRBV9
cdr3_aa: ASSSDMTSPQEKLF

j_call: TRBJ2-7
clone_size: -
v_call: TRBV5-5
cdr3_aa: ASSLHITSYEQY

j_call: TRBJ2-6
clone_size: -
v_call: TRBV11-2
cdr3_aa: ASSLMAVTFTAGANVLT

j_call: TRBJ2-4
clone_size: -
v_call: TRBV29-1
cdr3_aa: SVRPGQGIQY

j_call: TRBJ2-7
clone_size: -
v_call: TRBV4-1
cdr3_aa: ASSLADRGNEQY

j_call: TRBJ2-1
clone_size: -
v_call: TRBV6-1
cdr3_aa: ASVVSGTGGYNEQF

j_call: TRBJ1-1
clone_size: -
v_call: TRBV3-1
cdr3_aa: ASSQELKNTEAF

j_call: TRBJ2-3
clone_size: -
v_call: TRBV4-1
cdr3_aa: ASSQDRLAGGPRSRDTQY

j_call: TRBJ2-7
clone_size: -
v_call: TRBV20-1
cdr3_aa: SAHPSARPTYEQY

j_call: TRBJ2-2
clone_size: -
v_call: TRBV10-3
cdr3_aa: AISESTSGELF

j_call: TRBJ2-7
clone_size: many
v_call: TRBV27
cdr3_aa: ASSRLAGGTTSYEQY

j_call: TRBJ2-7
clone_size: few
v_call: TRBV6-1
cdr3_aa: ASSGSGRGRTYYEQY

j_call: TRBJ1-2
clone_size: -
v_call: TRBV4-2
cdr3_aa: ASSQDTHNYGYT

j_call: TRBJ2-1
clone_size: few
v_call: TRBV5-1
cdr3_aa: ASSLSPGPLPNEQF

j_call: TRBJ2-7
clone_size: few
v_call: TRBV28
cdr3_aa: ASSLLLFRNHGGSYEQY

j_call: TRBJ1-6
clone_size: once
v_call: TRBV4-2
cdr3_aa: ASSRGPGNSPLH

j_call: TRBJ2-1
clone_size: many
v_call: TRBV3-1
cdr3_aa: ASSRGLARSHNEQF

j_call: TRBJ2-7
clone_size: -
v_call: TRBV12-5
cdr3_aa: ASGLSRGTYPYEQY

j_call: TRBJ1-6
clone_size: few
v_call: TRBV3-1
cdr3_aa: ASSHGSDYSPLH